The 29 T cell receptor beta chains in this list originate from one sample, sequenced in a study of blood T cell repertoires in COVID-19. Clones were read by immunoSEQ multiplex PCR, and TCRdb kept only the in-frame ones, dropping some. This sample has approximately 52,000 clones, with approximately 90% found just once. The sample comprised peripheral blood. The receptors were sampled from a human donor with active COVID-19. The donor label of this sample is uncertain.

As DNA, the CDR3 is TGTGCCAGCAGCCAAGGCGGGACAGGGGAGAAGAGCGCTGAAGCTTTCTTT. Translated: CASSQGGTGEKSAEAFF. The chain is built from TRBV3-1 (or the pseudogene TRBV3-2) and TRBJ1-1, with 10 bases that match TRBD1. Germline loops: CDR1 LGHDT, CDR2 YNNKEL (reference sequence). V shed 1 base and J 6 bases; nucleotides not matched to a gene: 11. The length of the CDR3 is 17 residues.

The rearrangement links TRBV3-1 (or the pseudogene TRBV3-2) to TRBJ1-1; D not certain. Trimming shortened V by 2 bases and J by 1 base, and 8 bases separated the two germline ends. The germline CDR1 and CDR2 sequences are LGHDT and YNNKEL (reference sequence). The CDR3 runs to 14 residues. The CDR3 nucleotides read TGTGCCAGCAGCCAACCGGGAGCGAACACTGAAGCTTTCTTT. This sequence encodes CASSQPGANTEAFF.

J is TRBJ2-3 and V is TRBV4-3, with D perhaps matching TRBD2 (6 bases). CDR3 length: 14 residues. Germline values: CDR1 LGHNA, CDR2 YSLEER. V was pared by 1 base and J by 3 bases, with 8 bases between. The CDR3 DNA is TGCGCCAGCAGCCAAGGGCTAGCGACAGATACGCAGTATTTT. Its translation is CASSQGLATDTQYF.

This chain joins TRBV5-1 and TRBJ2-1, with TRBD1 as a possible D gene (5 bases). CDR3 length equals 13 residues. Germline CDR1 SGHRS, CDR2 YFSETQ. Deletions cut 4 bases from V and 7 bases from J, with 12 bases between. The CDR3 spells CASSNQGRNEQFF. The CDR3 coding sequence is TGCGCCAGCAGCAACCAGGGAAGGAATGAGCAGTTCTTC. The full variable domain, rest sourced from reference TRBV5-1 and TRBJ2-1, is KAGVTQTPRYLIKTRGQQVTLSCSPISGHRSVSWYQQTPGQGLQFLFEYFSETQRNKGNFPGRFSGRQFSNSRSEMNVSTLELGDSALYLCASSNQGRNEQFFGPGTRLTVL.

In nucleotides, the CDR3 is TGTGCCAGCAGCTTAGGCCTCCGGGGGGCCTCTCCCCAGCATTTT. It specifies CASSLGLRGASPQHF. The chain uses TRBV7-8 and TRBJ1-5; weak D call: TRBD1 (6 bases). V shed 1 base and J shed 10 bases, with 17 bases lying between them. Germline V CDR1 and CDR2: SGHVS, FQNEAQ. CDR3 length: 15 residues.

This clone was recorded once. The V gene is TRBV9, the J gene TRBJ2-3; D perhaps matches TRBD2 (6 bases). CDR1 SGDLS and CDR2 YYNGEE come from the germline V gene. This CDR3 is built from 15 residues. V dropped 0 bases and J dropped 6 bases, with 14 bases sitting between them. Here the CDR3 DNA reads TGTGCCAGCAGCGTAGGAGGGGCTGGGGGGGATACGCAGTATTTT. Protein product: CASSVGGAGGDTQYF.

The CDR3 spells CASSGQSSSYNEQFF. CDR3 DNA: TGCGCCAGCTCGGGACAGTCGAGCTCCTACAATGAGCAGTTCTTC. This chain uses TRBV5-1 with TRBJ2-1, with TRBD1 identical over 7 bases. The CDR3 runs 15 residues. The junction had 7 bases not matched to a gene; V was cut back by 7 bases and J by 0 bases. Looked up from germline, CDR1 is SGHRS and CDR2 is YFSETQ.

The chain carries TRBV27 and TRBJ2-7; D gene uncertain. The germline V and J ends were trimmed by 5 bases and 9 bases, with 17 bases remaining between them. The CDR3 has 13 amino acids. Germline V CDR1 and CDR2: MNHEY, SMNVEV (reference sequence). The CDR3 region is CASSQDSRSGQYV. In DNA, the CDR3 is TGTGCCAGCAGTCAAGATAGTCGATCTGGGCAGTACGTC.

The J gene is TRBJ2-7, the V gene TRBV6-1; 9 nucleotides line up with TRBD2. The CDR3 contains 20 residues. From germline, CDR1 is MNHNS and CDR2 SASEGT. V lost 4 bases, J lost 3 bases, and 22 bases stayed unmatched. The CDR3 here is CASSAAGRAGGRVGDYEQYF. In DNA, the CDR3 is TGTGCCAGCAGTGCTGCGGGGCGTGCGGGCGGGAGGGTCGGAGACTACGAGCAGTACTTC.

V gene TRBV10-3 combines with J gene TRBJ2-5; a weak D match, TRBD1 (7 bases). Per germline, CDR1 ENHRY and CDR2 SYGVKD. V lost 2 bases and J lost 1, with 11 bases in between. CDR3 length: 15 residues. CDR3 loop: CAISEPQGGQETQYF. CDR3 nucleotides: TGTGCCATCAGTGAGCCGCAGGGGGGCCAAGAGACCCAGTACTTC.

The chain carries TRBV29-1 and TRBJ2-1; 7 bases are shared with TRBD1. CDR1 is SQVTM, CDR2 ANQGSEA, per germline. The CDR3 is 14 residues long. The trim removed 7 bases at V and 3 bases at J, leaving 9 bases unmatched. CDR3 amino acids: CSAARDSLYNEQFF. Here the CDR3 DNA reads TGCAGCGCAGCCAGGGACAGTCTCTACAATGAGCAGTTCTTC.

The chain combines TRBV11-3 with TRBJ2-2, with 9 bases that match TRBD2. In germline, CDR1 is SGHNT, CDR2 YENEEA. Unmatched junction bases numbered 18, after V lost 6 bases and J lost 1 base. There are 20 residues in the CDR3. The CDR3 DNA follows: TGTGCCAGCAGATTGGGCGGGGGTGCGGGAGGGCCGGTGAACACCGGGGAGCTGTTTTTT. As protein: CASRLGGGAGGPVNTGELFF.

The J gene is TRBJ2-1, the V gene TRBV7-6; perhaps TRBD2 as D (5 bases). The CDR3 totals 17 residues. V was pared by 5 bases and J by 5 bases, with 22 bases between. CDR1 SGHVS and CDR2 FNYEAQ come from the germline V gene. The CDR3 sequence is CASSALITTIGDNEQFF. The CDR3 coding sequence is TGTGCCAGCAGCGCCTTAATAACAACAATCGGGGACAATGAGCAGTTCTTC.

In regard to this clone: The same CDR3 arises from other DNA sequences in this sample as well. This chain links TRBV6-5 with TRBJ1-2; weak D call: TRBD1 (6 bases). CDR1 is MNHEY, CDR2 SVGAGI, per germline. V was pared by 2 bases and J by 7 bases, with 11 bases between. There are 13 residues in the CDR3. The CDR3 is CASSYGGAGGYTF. The CDR3 bases are TGTGCCAGCAGTTACGGGGGGGCGGGTGGCTACACCTTC.

The V gene is TRBV28, the J gene TRBJ1-1; the match to TRBD1 covers 8 bases. This CDR3 is 14 amino acids long. V was pared by 4 bases and J by 4 bases, with 5 bases of the junction left unmatched. Germline-derived CDR1 and CDR2 are MDHEN and SYDVKM. In nucleotides, the CDR3 is TGTGCCAGCAGTTCGGACAGGGCCCGCACTGAAGCTTTCTTT. Translated: CASSSDRARTEAFF.

The V gene is TRBV3-1 (or the pseudogene TRBV3-2), the J gene TRBJ2-1; TRBD2 matches at 7 bases. V was clipped by 2 bases and J by 9 bases; unmatched bases: 13. CDR1 and CDR2 from the germline V gene are LGHDT and YNNKEL (reference sequence). The CDR3 has 16 amino acids. In nucleotides, the CDR3 is TGTGCCAGCAGCCAATATAGAACGGGAGGCTTCGTTGAGCAGTTCTTC. Translated: CASSQYRTGGFVEQFF.

This clone occurred once. The chain couples TRBV30 to TRBJ2-1; D is perhaps TRBD1 (6 bases). V lost 2 bases, J lost 10 bases, and 9 bases lay in between. Per the germline V gene, CDR1 is GTSNPN and CDR2 is SVGIG (reference sequence). This CDR3 has 11 amino acids. CDR3 coding DNA: TGTGCCTGGAGTCCTCAGGGGGAGCAGTTCTTC. It encodes CAWSPQGEQFF.

This clone has only one observation. The chain links TRBV5-1 to TRBJ2-5; no firm D call. Germline V gene sequence: CDR1 SGHRS, CDR2 YFSETQ. V was pared by 0 bases and J by 4 bases, with 22 bases between. CDR3 length equals 18 residues. This CDR3 is CASSLASATRGLRETQYF. CDR3 nucleotides: TGCGCCAGCAGCTTGGCGTCAGCTACTCGCGGTTTACGAGAGACCCAGTACTTC.

The rearrangement links TRBV15 to TRBJ1-2; D possibly corresponds to TRBD1 (5 bases). The CDR3 runs to 13 residues. The germline V gene has CDR1 LNHNV and CDR2 YYDKDF (reference sequence). V dropped 3 bases and J dropped 5 bases, with 10 bases sitting between them. The CDR3 nucleotides are TGTGCCACCAGCAGGGCTCAGGGTTATGGCTACACCTTC. This translates into CATSRAQGYGYTF.

The chain joins TRBV6-2 or TRBV6-3 to TRBJ2-7; TRBD1 matches 9 bases. CDR3 size: 15 residues. The germline V gene has CDR1 MNHEY and CDR2 SVGEGT. Losses at the gene ends were 2 bases for V and 1 base for J; bases not matched to a gene: 3. The CDR3 region has the DNA TGTGCCAGCAGTTACCCGGGACAGGGTTCCTACGAGCAGTACGTC. Translated: CASSYPGQGSYEQYV.

This clone was picked up one time. The V call is TRBV28, the J call TRBJ2-5; D not certain. The germline V gene has CDR1 MDHEN and CDR2 SYDVKM. V was trimmed by 1 base and J by 3 bases, leaving 6 bases between them. The length of the CDR3 is 13 residues. The CDR3 region has the DNA TGTGCCAGCAGTTTATTCTACGAAGAGACCCAGTACTTC. Encoded protein: CASSLFYEETQYF. Combining the CDR3 with reference TRBV28 and TRBJ2-5 gives the whole variable domain DVKVTQSSRYLVKRTGEKVFLECVQDMDHENMFWYRQDPGLGLRLIYFSYDVKMKEKGDIPEGYSVSREKKERFSLILESASTNQTSMYLCASSLFYEETQYFGPGTRLLVL.

The chain recombines TRBV6-5 with TRBJ1-3; tentative D call: TRBD1 (5 bases). V lost 6 bases and J lost 7, with 10 bases in between. CDR3 size: 12 residues. Germline V CDR1 and CDR2: MNHEY, SVGAGI. The CDR3 nucleotides read TGTGCCAGCAGAGGGGAAATCAACACCATATATTTT. Translated: CASRGEINTIYF.

The rearrangement links TRBV6-2 or TRBV6-3 to TRBJ2-1; no reliable D call. Trimming shortened V by 3 bases and J by 4 bases, and 13 bases separated the two germline ends. Germline CDR1 reads MNHEY; CDR2 reads SVGEGT. The CDR3 runs to 15 residues. The DNA for the CDR3 is TGTGCCAGCAGTTATCCGGAGTTAATTTACAATGAGCAGTTCTTC. Its protein is CASSYPELIYNEQFF.

The CDR3 sequence is CASSPGLAGGEETQYF. As DNA, the CDR3 is TGTGCCAGCAGCCCGGGACTAGCGGGGGGTGAGGAGACCCAGTACTTC. The rearrangement uses TRBV5-4 and TRBJ2-5, with 15 bases that match TRBD2. The germline V gene encodes CDR1 SGHNT and CDR2 YYREEE (reference sequence). CDR3 size: 16 residues. Trimming cost V 4 bases and J 5 bases; bases outside gene matches: 6.

The V and J genes are TRBV5-6 and TRBJ2-1; TRBD2 aligns across 11 bases. CDR1 and CDR2 (germline): SGHDT, YYEEEE. CDR3 length equals 14 residues. Trimming removed 5 bases from V and 6 bases from J; junction bases left unmatched: 4. CDR3 residues: CASSRLAGINEQFF. The CDR3 DNA sequence: TGTGCCAGCAGTCGACTAGCGGGAATCAATGAGCAGTTCTTC.

The chain has TRBV3-1 (or the pseudogene TRBV3-2) and TRBJ1-6; the D gene is possibly TRBD1 (5 bases). Trimming removed 1 base from V and 10 bases from J, with 17 bases in between. This CDR3 region has 16 residues. Germline V gene sequence: CDR1 LGHDT, CDR2 YNNKEL (reference sequence). The CDR3 is CASSQGFGGGKSPLHF. As DNA, the CDR3 is TGTGCCAGCAGCCAAGGGTTCGGGGGGGGGAAATCACCCCTCCACTTT.

This chain links TRBV5-1 with TRBJ1-2, with 8 positions matching TRBD1. V shed 3 bases and J 1 base; nucleotides not matched to a gene: 5. The CDR3 has 15 amino acids. The germline CDR1 and CDR2 sequences are SGHRS and YFSETQ. The chain's CDR3 is CASSYQTGDNYGYTF. The CDR3, as DNA: TGCGCCAGCAGCTACCAGACAGGGGATAACTATGGCTACACCTTC. Full variable domain (remainder filled in from reference TRBV5-1 and TRBJ1-2): KAGVTQTPRYLIKTRGQQVTLSCSPISGHRSVSWYQQTPGQGLQFLFEYFSETQRNKGNFPGRFSGRQFSNSRSEMNVSTLELGDSALYLCASSYQTGDNYGYTFGSGTRLTVV.

The chain uses TRBV19 and TRBJ1-5, with TRBD1 matching over 7 bases. Unmatched junction bases numbered 3, after V lost 3 bases and J lost 4 bases. The CDR3 loop spans 14 amino acids. In germline, CDR1 is LNHDA, CDR2 SQIVND (reference sequence). In DNA, the CDR3 is TGTGCCAGTAGTATCAAGGGGGCGAATCAGCCCCAGCATTTT. Its translation: CASSIKGANQPQHF.

The J gene is TRBJ1-1, the V gene TRBV10-3; D gene uncertain. This CDR3 has 15 residues. The V end was cut by 0 bases, the J end by 2 bases, with 10 bases between. Looked up from germline, CDR1 is ENHRY and CDR2 is SYGVKD. CDR3 in DNA: TGTGCCATCAGTGAGTCTGAGCCTACTAACACTGAAGCTTTCTTT. It specifies CAISESEPTNTEAFF.